Listed below are T cell receptor beta chains from one sample, sequenced in a study of follicular helper T cells after annual influenza vaccination. Generated by immunoSEQ multiplex PCR, the TCRdb table keeps only in-frame clones and is missing some. The table has 8,000 to 8,500 clones, roughly four fifths seen once; the top ten hold about 1%. The sequenced sample was CXCR5+ CD38- circulating T follicular helper cells from blood, obtained on the day of influenza vaccination. The receptor set was obtained from an adult who received the influenza vaccine. CDR3s include the opening cysteine and the closing phenylalanine or tryptophan. The D gene is left open where the match is weak. Clone size is given for some rows only: seen once, a few or many times, or a class if the clone is expanded.

v_call	clone_size	d_call	j_call	cdr3_aa	cdr3_nt
TRBV7-2	NA	NA	TRBJ2-1	CASSSGGEDEQFF	TGTGCCAGCAGCTCAGGGGGGGAGGATGAGCAGTTCTTC
TRBV13	NA	TRBD2	TRBJ2-5	CASSLELAGGSETQYF	TGTGCCAGCAGCTTAGAACTAGCGGGGGGGTCAGAGACCCAGTACTTC
TRBV27	NA	NA	TRBJ2-3	CASSLFGDTQYF	TGTGCCAGCAGTTTATTTGGGGATACGCAGTATTTT
TRBV5-8	NA	TRBD2	TRBJ2-5	CASSSGSAGALYQETQYF	TGTGCCAGCAGCTCAGGGTCAGCGGGGGCCCTGTACCAAGAGACCCAGTACTTC
TRBV13	NA	TRBD2	TRBJ2-3	CASRLRGGASTDTQYF	TGTGCCAGCCGGCTTCGCGGGGGGGCTAGCACAGATACGCAGTATTTT
TRBV2	few	NA	TRBJ1-2	CASTAQANYGYTF	TGTGCCAGCACTGCCCAAGCTAACTATGGCTACACCTTC
TRBV2	NA	TRBD2	TRBJ2-7	CASSARGGETYEQYF	TGTGCCAGCAGTGCGCGGGGGGGGGAGACCTACGAGCAGTACTTC
TRBV28	NA	NA	TRBJ2-1	CASSLDYYNEQFF	TGTGCCAGCAGTTTAGACTACTACAATGAGCAGTTCTTC
TRBV5-4	NA	NA	TRBJ2-5	CASGYDRLETQYF	TGTGCCAGCGGTTACGACAGGTTGGAGACCCAGTACTTC
TRBV7-9	NA	TRBD1	TRBJ1-2	CASSSDRVGGYTF	TGTGCCAGCAGCTCGGACAGGGTGGGTGGCTACACCTTC
TRBV4-3	NA	TRBD2	TRBJ2-1	CASSQGLAGGGGNEQFF	TGCGCCAGCAGCCAAGGCTTAGCGGGGGGCGGAGGGAATGAGCAGTTCTTC
TRBV7-6	NA	TRBD2	TRBJ2-5	CASSLAAAGGYQETQYF	TGTGCCAGCAGCTTAGCGGCTGCGGGGGGGTACCAAGAGACCCAGTACTTC
TRBV9	NA	TRBD2	TRBJ2-5	CASSLNSGAETQYF	TGTGCCAGCAGCTTAAATAGCGGGGCAGAGACCCAGTACTTC
TRBV29-1	NA	TRBD1	TRBJ1-4	CSVRTGETNEKLFF	TGCAGCGTAAGGACAGGCGAAACTAATGAAAAACTGTTTTTT
TRBV28	NA	TRBD1	TRBJ1-5	CASSWWTGGNQPQHF	TGTGCCAGCAGTTGGTGGACAGGGGGCAATCAGCCCCAGCATTTT
TRBV7-4	NA	TRBD2	TRBJ2-2	CASTLAGGNTGELFF	TGTGCCAGCACCCTAGCGGGGGGAAACACCGGGGAGCTGTTTTTT
TRBV28	NA	TRBD1	TRBJ2-7	CASSLAGQGYEQYF	TGTGCCAGCAGTTTGGCGGGACAGGGGTACGAGCAGTACTTC
TRBV5-1	NA	TRBD1	TRBJ2-3	CASTGQGTDTQYF	TGCGCCAGCACGGGACAGGGGACAGATACGCAGTATTTT
TRBV27	NA	NA	TRBJ1-5	CASSSQYSNQPQHF	TGTGCCAGCAGTTCCCAGTATAGCAATCAGCCCCAGCATTTT
TRBV9	NA	NA	TRBJ2-5	CASSEGPHWETQYF	TGTGCCAGCAGCGAGGGCCCCCACTGGGAGACCCAGTACTTC
TRBV28	few	NA	TRBJ2-7	CASSPSLGTYEQYF	TGTGCCAGCAGTCCTTCATTGGGGACGTACGAGCAGTACTTC
TRBV6-1	NA	TRBD1	TRBJ2-2	CASRTGTGELFF	TGTGCCAGTCGGACAGGAACGGGGGAGCTGTTTTTT
TRBV18	NA	NA	TRBJ2-2	CASSQGKDTGELFF	TGTGCCAGCTCACAGGGGAAGGACACCGGGGAGCTGTTTTTT
TRBV30	NA	NA	TRBJ1-4	CAWSPIGGKLFF	TGTGCCTGGAGTCCGATCGGAGGAAAACTGTTTTTT
TRBV7-9	NA	TRBD1	TRBJ1-4	CASSPGQNNEKLFF	TGTGCCAGCAGCCCGGGACAGAATAATGAAAAACTGTTTTTT
TRBV7-8	NA	TRBD1	TRBJ2-2	CASSLTGALDTGELFF	TGTGCCAGCAGCTTGACAGGGGCCCTCGACACCGGGGAGCTGTTTTTT
TRBV28	NA	NA	TRBJ2-3	CASSWPGTDTQYF	TGTGCCAGCAGCTGGCCGGGCACAGATACGCAGTATTTT
TRBV5-4	few	TRBD1	TRBJ1-2	CASSQLTGVPGGYTF	TGTGCCAGCAGCCAGCTCACAGGGGTGCCGGGTGGCTACACCTTC
TRBV7-2	NA	TRBD1	TRBJ1-1	CASSSARDRGLNTEAFF	TGTGCCAGCAGCTCGGCCCGGGACAGGGGGCTGAACACTGAAGCTTTCTTT
TRBV7-6	few	NA	TRBJ2-2	CASSLAGGHTGELFF	TGTGCCAGCAGCTTAGCAGGGGGGCACACCGGGGAGCTGTTTTTT
TRBV18	NA	NA	TRBJ2-6	CASSPILQSGANVLTF	TGTGCCAGCTCACCTATCCTGCAGTCTGGGGCCAACGTCCTGACTTTC
TRBV2	NA	TRBD1	TRBJ2-7	CASTRDRSEYEQYF	TGTGCCAGCACCCGGGACAGAAGTGAGTACGAGCAGTACTTC
TRBV7-2	NA	NA	TRBJ2-3	CASSAARADTQYF	TGTGCCAGCAGCGCCGCTAGGGCAGATACGCAGTATTTT
TRBV5-4	once	NA	TRBJ2-5	CASSPMDRVGETQYF	TGTGCCAGCAGCCCCATGGACCGAGTAGGAGAGACCCAGTACTTC
TRBV22-1	NA	NA	TRBJ1-2	CPGSVQPSTESYGYTF	TGTCCTGGGAGCGTTCAGCCCTCCACAGAATCCTATGGCTACACCTTC
TRBV7-9	NA	NA	TRBJ1-3	CASSHQPGGDGGNTIYF	TGTGCCAGCAGTCATCAACCTGGGGGGGATGGTGGAAACACCATATATTTT
TRBV18	NA	TRBD2	TRBJ2-3	CASSTGTSGGTQYF	TGTGCCAGCTCGACGGGGACTAGCGGGGGTACGCAGTATTTT
TRBV5-1	NA	NA	TRBJ2-2	CASSDPGGAGELFF	TGCGCCAGCAGCGATCCAGGAGGCGCCGGGGAGCTGTTTTTT
TRBV28	NA	NA	TRBJ2-3	CASSFYSDTQYF	TGTGCCAGCAGTTTCTATTCGGATACGCAGTATTTT
TRBV9	NA	NA	TRBJ2-3	CASSVVPITDTQYF	TGTGCCAGCAGCGTAGTGCCGATCACAGATACGCAGTATTTT
TRBV27	NA	NA	TRBJ1-6	CASRWVRYNSPLHF	TGTGCCAGCAGATGGGTCAGGTATAATTCACCCCTCCACTTT
TRBV15	NA	NA	TRBJ2-2	CATSRRYRGEDTGELFF	TGTGCCACCAGCAGGAGGTACCGGGGAGAGGACACCGGGGAGCTGTTTTTT
TRBV10-3	NA	TRBD1	TRBJ1-5	CAISPGTGKTSQPQHF	TGTGCCATCAGCCCAGGGACAGGGAAAACTAGTCAGCCCCAGCATTTT
TRBV2	once	NA	TRBJ1-1	CASSVYSGNTEAFF	TGTGCCAGCAGTGTATACAGCGGGAACACTGAAGCTTTCTTT